This T cell receptor beta chain originates from a study of T cell changes during pregnancy in multiple sclerosis. This clone was seen only once. Sequenced by immunoSEQ multiplex PCR; TCRdb stores in-frame clones only, minus some. The sample lists around 40,000 clones; 91% were seen once. This receptor was obtained from a female donor with multiple sclerosis, enrolled in a pregnancy study. The sample consisted of CD8+ T cells from peripheral blood mononuclear cells, taken in the second trimester of pregnancy.

CDR3 nucleotides: TGTGCCAGCAGCCAAACGACTAGCGGGAACTACGAGCAGTACTTC. Amino acids: CASSQTTSGNYEQYF. The chain combines TRBV5-5 with TRBJ2-7; 11 bases align to TRBD2. V shed 4 bases, J shed 3 bases, and the junction held 6 bases outside the gene matches. The CDR3 length is 15 residues. CDR1 SGHKS and CDR2 YYEKEE come from the germline V gene (reference sequence).